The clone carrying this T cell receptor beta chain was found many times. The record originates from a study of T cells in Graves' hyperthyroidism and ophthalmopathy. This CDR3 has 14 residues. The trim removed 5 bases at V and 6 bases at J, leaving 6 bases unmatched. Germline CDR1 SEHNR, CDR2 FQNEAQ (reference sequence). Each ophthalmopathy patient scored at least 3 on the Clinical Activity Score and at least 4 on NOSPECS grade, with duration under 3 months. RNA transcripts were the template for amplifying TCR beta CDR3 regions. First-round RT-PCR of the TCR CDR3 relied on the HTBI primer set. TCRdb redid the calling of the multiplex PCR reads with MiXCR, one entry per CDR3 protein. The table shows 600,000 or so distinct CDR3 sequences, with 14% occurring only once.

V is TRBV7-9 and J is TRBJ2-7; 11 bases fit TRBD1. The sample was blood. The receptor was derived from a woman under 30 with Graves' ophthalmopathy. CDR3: CASSPRDRGFEQYF. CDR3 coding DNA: TGTGCCAGCAGCCCTCGGGACAGGGGGTTCGAGCAGTACTTC.